This T cell receptor (beta chain) was documented in a study of PD-1 blockade in classical Hodgkin lymphoma. Study outcomes and limitations: Relapsed/refractory patients reportedly had the lowest baseline TCR diversity, below newly diagnosed patients, who were below healthy donors.

Every patient experienced relapse after autologous stem cell transplantation, and brentuximab vedotin exposure varied. Some clones are missing from TCRdb's copy, which holds only in-frame ones; the method was immunoSEQ multiplex PCR. Seen here are 75,000 to 100,000 clones, roughly 81% observed once, and the top ten hold approximately 15%. Turning to this clone: Its antigen is currently unknown.

Trimming shortened V by 5 bases and J by 1 base, and 12 bases separated the two germline ends. The CDR3 spans 14 residues. CDR1 is MNHEY and CDR2 is SVGAGI in the germline V gene. The chain employs TRBV6-5 and TRBJ2-7, with TRBD1 as a possible D gene (5 bases). The sample was peripheral blood mononuclear cells (PBMCs), taken before the second cycle of nivolumab. This TCR came from a human donor with classical Hodgkin lymphoma. The CDR3 spells CASSTRVISYEQYF. Written as DNA, the CDR3 is TGTGCCAGCAGTACCAGGGTTATATCCTACGAGCAGTACTTC.